Listed below are T cell receptor beta chains from one sample, sequenced in a study of CD8 T cells in Susac syndrome. TCRdb fed the immunoSEQ multiplex PCR reads into MiXCR, producing one record per CDR3 protein. The table includes about 280,000 distinct CDR3 sequences, roughly 81% detected once. The sample consisted of CD8+ T cells from PBMCs. The receptors were sampled from a human donor with multiple sclerosis. Both conserved end residues are part of each CDR3. Fields, in order: clone size, J gene, V gene, D gene, CDR3 protein, CDR3 DNA. D genes are given only for firm matches. Size is stated for part of the rows, as once, few or many counts, or as a class when the clone is expanded.

>NA|TRBJ2-1|TRBV7-8|NA
CASSLATLKGGSNEQFF
TGTGCCAGCAGCTTAGCGACCCTGAAAGGAGGGTCCAATGAGCAGTTCTTC
>NA|TRBJ1-6|TRBV27|NA
CASSLGRNSPLHF
TGTGCCAGCAGTTTGGGCAGGAATTCACCCCTCCACTTT
>few|TRBJ1-1|TRBV27|NA
CASSLLGEGTEAFF
TGTGCCAGCAGTTTATTGGGGGAAGGGACTGAAGCTTTCTTT
>NA|TRBJ1-2|TRBV27|NA
CASSLLVSGANYGYTF
TGTGCCAGCTCATTATTAGTCTCAGGGGCTAACTATGGCTACACCTTC
>NA|TRBJ1-1|TRBV6-6|NA
CASSYLGSTEAFF
TGTGCCAGCAGTTACTTGGGCTCCACTGAAGCTTTCTTT
>NA|TRBJ2-2|TRBV15|NA
CATSRRGDQVGELFF
TGTGCCACCAGCAGGCGGGGCGATCAGGTCGGGGAGCTGTTTTTT
>NA|TRBJ1-1|TRBV27|NA
CASSWGAGGTEAFF
TGTGCCAGCAGTTGGGGGGCGGGCGGCACTGAAGCTTTCTTT
>few|TRBJ2-7|TRBV27|NA
CASSLRQGGNEQYF
TGTGCCAGCAGTTTGAGGCAGGGGGGGAACGAGCAGTACTTC
>once|TRBJ2-1|TRBV27|NA
CASNFSGISYNEQFF
TGTGCCAGCAATTTCTCAGGAATCTCCTACAATGAGCAGTTCTTC
>NA|TRBJ2-7|TRBV7-9|NA
CASSPPDYEQYF
TGTGCCAGCAGCCCTCCTGACTACGAGCAGTACTTC
>NA|TRBJ1-5|TRBV2|NA
CASSESGAIYQPQHF
TGTGCCAGCAGTGAATCAGGGGCGATCTATCAGCCCCAGCATTTT
>NA|TRBJ2-7|TRBV6-1|TRBD2
CASSEPAQREFYEQYF
TGTGCCAGCAGTGAGCCCGCGCAGCGGGAGTTCTACGAGCAGTACTTC
>few|TRBJ2-3|TRBV4-2|NA
CASSQDGQSSPDTQYF
TGTGCCAGCAGCCAAGATGGGCAGTCCTCACCAGATACGCAGTATTTT
>NA|TRBJ2-2|TRBV7-9|TRBD1
CASSLGDRTNTGELFF
TGTGCCAGCAGCTTAGGGGACAGAACGAACACCGGGGAGCTGTTTTTT
>NA|TRBJ2-7|TRBV12-3/TRBV12-4|NA
CASGGDSFYEQYF
TGTGCCAGCGGTGGGGACTCCTTCTACGAGCAGTACTTC
>NA|TRBJ1-5|TRBV11-2|NA
CASSLDQTENQPQHF
TGTGCCAGCAGCTTAGATCAGACGGAAAATCAGCCCCAGCATTTT
>NA|TRBJ2-3|TRBV29-1|TRBD2
CSVSGLAGGKAPSTDTQYF
TGCAGCGTTTCTGGGCTAGCGGGAGGTAAGGCGCCCTCCACAGATACGCAGTATTTT
>NA|TRBJ1-2|TRBV21-1|NA
CASTGRLGGYTF
TGTGCCAGCACCGGACGTCTGGGTGGCTACACCTTC
>NA|TRBJ2-7|TRBV20-1|TRBD2
CSGRAGGYEQYF
TGCAGTGGAAGGGCGGGAGGATACGAGCAGTACTTC
>NA|TRBJ2-1|TRBV27|TRBD2
CASSQGLVSYNEQFF
TGTGCCAGCAGCCAAGGACTAGTATCCTACAATGAGCAGTTCTTC
>once|TRBJ2-1|TRBV2|TRBD2
CASSDLAGYNEQFF
TGTGCCAGCAGTGATCTAGCGGGATACAATGAGCAGTTCTTC
>NA|TRBJ2-3|TRBV20-1|NA
CSASAVSWELTDTQYF
TGCAGTGCTAGTGCAGTATCGTGGGAGTTGACAGATACGCAGTATTTT
>NA|TRBJ2-2|TRBV2|NA
CASLGNTGELFF
TGTGCCAGTCTAGGGAACACCGGGGAGCTGTTTTTT
>NA|TRBJ1-1|TRBV2|NA
CAPRTWGREAFF
TGTGCCCCCAGAACGTGGGGCAGGGAAGCTTTCTTT
>NA|TRBJ2-5|TRBV24-1|NA
CATSDLEGIGSEETQYF
TGTGCCACCAGTGATTTAGAGGGGATCGGCAGTGAAGAGACCCAGTACTTC
>NA|TRBJ2-3|TRBV27|NA
CASNWVGVVTDTQYF
TGTGCCAGCAATTGGGTGGGAGTGGTGACAGATACGCAGTATTTT
>NA|TRBJ1-1|TRBV9|NA
CASSEGVYPEAFF
TGTGCCAGCAGCGAGGGGGTGTACCCTGAAGCTTTCTTT
>NA|TRBJ2-7|TRBV7-9|TRBD1
CASSTTPTGFGYEQYF
TGTGCCAGCAGCACGACGCCGACAGGGTTCGGCTACGAGCAGTACTTC
>NA|TRBJ2-7|TRBV6-5|TRBD2
CASSPRLAGVEQYF
TGTGCCAGCAGTCCCCGACTAGCGGGAGTCGAGCAGTACTTC
>NA|TRBJ2-7|TRBV28|TRBD2
CASSTRASGSTYEQYF
TGTGCCAGCAGTACACGAGCTAGCGGGAGCACCTACGAGCAGTACTTC
>NA|TRBJ1-1|TRBV27|NA
CASSLGTYTEAFF
TGTGCCAGCAGTTTGGGGACCTACACTGAAGCTTTCTTT
>NA|TRBJ2-5|TRBV3-1|NA
CASSQAPGTSHQETQYF
TGTGCCAGCAGCCAAGCTCCGGGGACATCCCACCAAGAGACCCAGTACTTC
>NA|TRBJ1-1|TRBV27|NA
CASSLGTGRSEAFF
TGTGCCAGCAGTTTAGGCACGGGGCGAAGTGAAGCTTTCTTT
>few|TRBJ2-7|TRBV28|NA
CATQVRGGTYEQYF
TGTGCCACTCAGGTTCGTGGGGGAACCTACGAGCAGTACTTC
>NA|TRBJ2-1|TRBV27|NA
CASSNAGEQFF
TGTGCCAGCAGTAATGCTGGGGAGCAGTTCTTC
>NA|TRBJ2-7|TRBV4-1|NA
CASSPTGRKNTYEQYF
TGCGCCAGCAGCCCAACCGGGCGGAAGAATACCTACGAGCAGTACTTC
>NA|TRBJ2-2|TRBV6-6|NA
CASTLLPRTGELFF
TGTGCCAGCACCCTCCTCCCAAGAACCGGGGAGCTGTTTTTT
>NA|TRBJ1-5|TRBV7-9|NA
CASSSVQGGNQPQHF
TGTGCCAGCAGCTCGGTACAGGGTGGAAATCAGCCCCAGCATTTT
>NA|TRBJ2-3|TRBV12-3/TRBV12-4|NA
CASSVRPHLADTQYF
TGTGCCAGCAGTGTCAGGCCCCACTTGGCGGATACGCAGTATTTT
>NA|TRBJ2-1|TRBV28|TRBD2
CASSSVREVIYNEQFF
TGTGCCAGCAGTTCCGTGCGGGAGGTCATTTACAATGAGCAGTTCTTC
>NA|TRBJ2-7|TRBV5-6|TRBD2
CASSLGLAVIEQYF
TGTGCCAGCAGCTTGGGACTAGCGGTGATTGAGCAGTACTTC
>few|TRBJ2-5|TRBV6-1|TRBD1
CATRTGALLETQYF
TGTGCCACCAGGACAGGGGCGCTGTTGGAGACCCAGTACTTC
>NA|TRBJ1-1|TRBV29-1|NA
CSVEHPGAFF
TGCAGCGTTGAACACCCTGGGGCTTTCTTT
>NA|TRBJ2-5|TRBV9|NA
CASSDGETQYF
TGTGCCAGCAGCGACGGAGAGACCCAGTACTTC
>NA|TRBJ2-7|TRBV7-9|NA
CASSLQQGYEQYF
TGTGCCAGCAGCTTACAACAGGGCTACGAGCAGTACTTC
>NA|TRBJ1-1|TRBV27|NA
CASSAGRTEAFF
TGTGCCAGCAGTGCGGGGAGAACTGAAGCTTTCTTT
>NA|TRBJ2-4|TRBV10-3|NA
CAISVGGQLDKNIQYF
TGTGCCATCAGTGTTGGGGGGCAGTTAGACAAAAACATTCAGTACTTC
>NA|TRBJ2-2|TRBV7-6|NA
CASSLVLQWAGELFF
TGTGCCAGCAGCTTAGTATTGCAGTGGGCCGGGGAGCTGTTTTTT
>NA|TRBJ1-1|TRBV28|NA
CASKFQERNTEAFF
TGTGCCAGCAAATTTCAGGAGAGGAACACTGAAGCTTTCTTT
>NA|TRBJ1-1|TRBV4-1|NA
CASSHPFGTTIMNTEAFF
TGCGCCAGCAGCCACCCATTTGGGACCACGATAATGAACACTGAAGCTTTCTTT
>NA|TRBJ2-7|TRBV3-1|TRBD2
CAGSRIAGDRKQYF
TGTGCCGGCAGCCGTATAGCGGGAGATAGAAAACAGTACTTC
>NA|TRBJ2-5|TRBV7-9|NA
CASSSRSALTQYF
TGTGCCAGCAGCTCGCGGAGCGCGTTGACCCAGTACTTC
>NA|TRBJ2-7|TRBV12-5|TRBD2
CASGPGGRAYEQYF
TGTGCTAGTGGCCCGGGAGGGCGGGCCTACGAGCAGTACTTC
>NA|TRBJ2-7|TRBV3-1|TRBD2
CASSQDFWLAEEQYF
TGTGCCAGCAGCCAAGATTTTTGGCTAGCGGAAGAGCAGTACTTC
>NA|TRBJ2-3|TRBV10-3|TRBD2
CAISESMSSGLTDTQYF
TGTGCCATCAGTGAGTCGATGTCTAGCGGCCTCACAGATACGCAGTATTTT
>once|TRBJ2-1|TRBV7-2|NA
CASRPSRGGYSYNEQFF
TGTGCCAGCAGGCCTAGCAGGGGGGGTTACTCCTACAATGAGCAGTTCTTC
>NA|TRBJ1-2|TRBV7-9|NA
CASSLGQNDGGYGYTF
TGTGCCAGCAGCTTAGGTCAAAACGATGGAGGCTATGGCTACACCTTC
>NA|TRBJ1-1|TRBV5-8|NA
CASSLGTGAWTEAFF
TGTGCCAGCAGCTTGGGGACGGGGGCTTGGACTGAAGCTTTCTTT
>NA|TRBJ1-1|TRBV10-3|TRBD1
CAIADRQGGNTEAFF
TGTGCCATCGCGGACCGACAGGGAGGTAACACTGAAGCTTTCTTT
>NA|TRBJ1-1|TRBV30|TRBD1
CAWSAAQGVNTEAFF
TGTGCCTGGAGTGCCGCACAGGGGGTAAACACTGAAGCTTTCTTT